This T cell receptor (beta chain) came from a study of cytomegalovirus exposure and HLA in healthy donors. The PCR employed 60 Vbeta primers together with 13 Jbeta primers. Libraries were prepared by immunoSEQ multiplex PCR; TCRdb keeps only in-frame clonotypes and omits some of them. Of 99,000 or so clones listed, 76% are singletons. The sequencing input was PBMCs. The sequence derives from a man aged 35 to 55 in good health and CMV-seropositive.

The CDR3 DNA sequence: TGTGCCAGCTCACCACCGGCGGGGAACGAGCAGTACTTC. This codes for CASSPPAGNEQYF. The rearrangement uses TRBV18 and TRBJ2-7; D possibly corresponds to TRBD2 (6 bases). CDR1 and CDR2 from the germline V gene are KGHSH and LQKENI. V lost 0 bases, J lost 5 bases, and 8 bases lay in between. This CDR3 has 13 amino acids.